These T cell receptor beta chains were read from a single sample in a study of blood T cell repertoires in COVID-19. Profiled with immunoSEQ multiplex PCR; TCRdb holds only in-frame clones, not every one. The sample contains 200,000 or so clones, almost 80% of which appear only once. Sample: peripheral blood. The receptors shown here come from a man between 60 and 70 years old with active or convalescent COVID-19. The CDR3 runs from the conserved cysteine through the conserved F or W. The D gene is left open where the match is weak. Clone size is not always given. Where it is, it says once, few, many or a class for expanded clones.

CDR3,DNA,size,D,V,J
CATSTGQGRSKAGELFF,TGTGCCACCAGTACGGGACAGGGAAGGTCGAAGGCCGGGGAGCTGTTTTTT,few,TRBD1,TRBV24-1,TRBJ2-2
CASSPPTGNNEKLFF,TGTGCCAGCAGCCCCCCGACGGGAAATAATGAAAAACTGTTTTTT,NA,NA,TRBV28,TRBJ1-4
CASSLTLAGTQYF,TGTGCCAGCAGCTTAACGTTGGCAGGCACGCAGTATTTT,few,NA,TRBV7-2,TRBJ2-3
CASSGTGRYATNEKLFF,TGTGCCAGCAGTGGGACAGGGAGGTACGCAACTAATGAAAAACTGTTTTTT,NA,TRBD1,TRBV6-1,TRBJ1-4
CASSFSGEVRSNEQFF,TGTGCCAGCAGTTTTAGCGGGGAGGTGCGTTCCAATGAGCAGTTCTTC,NA,TRBD2,TRBV28,TRBJ2-1
CASSLGSGSYNEQFF,TGTGCCAGCAGCTTAGGGAGCGGTTCCTACAATGAGCAGTTCTTC,NA,NA,TRBV5-4,TRBJ2-1
CATSIPGVHRYEQYF,TGTGCCACCTCAATTCCTGGAGTTCATCGATACGAGCAGTACTTC,NA,NA,TRBV27,TRBJ2-7
CASSESTKTQYF,TGCGCCAGCAGTGAGAGCACGAAGACCCAGTACTTC,many,NA,TRBV10-2,TRBJ2-5
CASSIYGDGYTF,TGTGCCAGTAGTATATACGGAGATGGCTACACCTTC,few,NA,TRBV19,TRBJ1-2
CASTFNGEEPTYGYTF,TGTGCCAGTACCTTCAACGGAGAGGAGCCCACCTATGGCTACACCTTC,few,NA,TRBV19,TRBJ1-2
CATSVGQRETQYF,TGTGCCACCAGTGTGGGTCAGCGAGAGACCCAGTACTTC,NA,NA,TRBV24-1,TRBJ2-5
CASSLSGTSGRWDTQYF,TGTGCCAGCAGTTTGAGTGGGACTAGCGGGAGGTGGGATACGCAGTATTTT,NA,TRBD2,TRBV28,TRBJ2-3
CASTTPQVGYGYTF,TGTGCCAGCACCACCCCACAGGTTGGCTATGGCTACACCTTC,NA,NA,TRBV7-9,TRBJ1-2
CSVAGTIAGGNNYEQYF,TGCAGCGTTGCCGGGACTATTGCGGGAGGGAACAATTACGAGCAGTACTTC,NA,TRBD2,TRBV29-1,TRBJ2-7
CASSSGGTSINNEQFF,TGTGCCAGCAGTTCCGGCGGGACTAGCATTAACAATGAGCAGTTCTTC,NA,TRBD2,TRBV2,TRBJ2-1
CASSEFVGEGIYTDTQYF,TGCGCCAGCAGTGAGTTCGTCGGGGAAGGGATTTACACAGATACGCAGTATTTT,NA,NA,TRBV10-1,TRBJ2-3
CASSYDRGTEAFF,TGTGCCAGCAGTTACGACAGGGGCACTGAAGCTTTCTTT,NA,TRBD1,TRBV6-5,TRBJ1-1
CASSLESGTTNSPLHF,TGTGCCAGCTCACTGGAATCGGGTACCACTAATTCACCCCTCCACTTT,few,NA,TRBV18,TRBJ1-6
CASSPGDRAEETQYF,TGCGCCAGCAGCCCGGGGGACAGGGCCGAAGAGACCCAGTACTTC,NA,TRBD1,TRBV4-3,TRBJ2-5
CASSPPYGGNTIYF,TGTGCCAGCAGCCCCCCTTACGGGGGAAACACCATATATTTT,NA,NA,TRBV7-2,TRBJ1-3
CATASTSYEQYF,TGTGCCACCGCTAGCACCTCCTACGAGCAGTACTTC,once,NA,TRBV10-3,TRBJ2-7
CASSWGFLPGGYEQYF,TGCGCCAGCAGCTGGGGGTTTCTCCCAGGGGGCTACGAGCAGTACTTC,NA,TRBD1,TRBV5-1,TRBJ2-7
CASSYSGRNNEQFF,TGTGCCAGCAGTTACTCGGGCCGGAACAATGAGCAGTTCTTC,NA,NA,TRBV6-5,TRBJ2-1
CASSQRAGEYEQYF,TGTGCCAGCAGCCAGCGAGCGGGAGAATACGAGCAGTACTTC,NA,TRBD2,TRBV4-2,TRBJ2-7
CASSENHGLAGGSGSYEQYF,TGCGCCAGCAGTGAAAACCATGGACTAGCGGGAGGGTCTGGCTCCTACGAGCAGTACTTC,few,TRBD2,TRBV10-1,TRBJ2-7
CASSSRERRSYSNQPQHF,TGTGCCAGCAGCTCACGTGAGAGACGGAGCTATAGCAATCAGCCCCAGCATTTT,NA,NA,TRBV21-1,TRBJ1-5
CASRKRLGGVGSPLHF,TGCGCCAGCAGAAAGCGGTTGGGGGGGGTTGGATCACCCCTCCACTTT,once,NA,TRBV5-1,TRBJ1-6
CASLAGTYNEQFF,TGTGCCAGCCTAGCCGGGACCTACAATGAGCAGTTCTTC,NA,NA,TRBV2,TRBJ2-1
CASSSSGSGNTIYF,TGTGCCAGCAGCTCCTCGGGCTCTGGAAACACCATATATTTT,NA,NA,TRBV11-3,TRBJ1-3
CASSLFPGRVPVAGVVNEQFF,TGTGCCAGCAGTTTATTCCCAGGCCGCGTCCCCGTAGCGGGAGTTGTCAATGAGCAGTTCTTC,NA,TRBD2,TRBV28,TRBJ2-1
CASSPYGGNTDTQYF,TGTGCCAGCAGTCCTTATGGGGGGAATACAGATACGCAGTATTTT,NA,NA,TRBV27,TRBJ2-3
CASSFLEPSTF,TGTGCCAGCAGCTTTTTAGAACCTTCAACGTTT,NA,NA,TRBV7-9,TRBJ1-1
CASSQDRQGGTEAFF,TGCGCCAGCAGCCAAGATCGGCAGGGAGGCACTGAAGCTTTCTTT,once,NA,TRBV4-3,TRBJ1-1
CASSRTAGADNNEQFF,TGTGCCAGCAGCCGTACCGCTGGGGCCGATAACAATGAGCAGTTCTTC,NA,NA,TRBV11-2,TRBJ2-1
CASSLGEPKQFF,TGCGCCAGCAGCTTGGGGGAGCCGAAGCAGTTCTTC,NA,NA,TRBV5-1,TRBJ2-1
CSVPRGTANTEAFF,TGCAGCGTTCCACGGGGGACGGCGAACACTGAAGCTTTCTTT,NA,NA,TRBV29-1,TRBJ1-1
CASTRKGGNQPQHF,TGTGCCAGTACCAGAAAGGGCGGGAATCAGCCCCAGCATTTT,NA,NA,TRBV19,TRBJ1-5
CASSAEQGARNIQYF,TGTGCCAGCAGCGCTGAACAGGGGGCAAGGAACATTCAGTACTTC,NA,TRBD1,TRBV6-5,TRBJ2-4
CASSLRDSYGYTF,TGTGCCAGCAGTCTCCGGGACAGTTATGGCTACACCTTC,NA,TRBD1,TRBV28,TRBJ1-2
CASSHPPKNGLATYEQYF,TGTGCCAGCAGTCATCCCCCCAAAAACGGACTAGCTACCTACGAGCAGTACTTC,NA,TRBD2,TRBV6-2/TRBV6-3,TRBJ2-7
CASSLPGLGVGELFF,TGTGCCAGCAGCTTGCCGGGACTAGGAGTCGGGGAGCTGTTTTTT,few,TRBD2,TRBV5-4,TRBJ2-2
CATSDSTGSEQYF,TGTGCCACCAGTGATTCTACGGGTTCCGAGCAGTACTTC,NA,NA,TRBV24-1,TRBJ2-7
CASSLDQLAGGNEQFF,TGCGCCAGCAGCCTAGACCAACTAGCGGGGGGCAATGAGCAGTTCTTC,NA,TRBD2,TRBV4-3,TRBJ2-1
CASSLGQGYTGELFF,TGTGCCAGCAGCTTAGGGCAGGGTTACACCGGGGAGCTGTTTTTT,NA,NA,TRBV7-3,TRBJ2-2
CASSPGQISYEQYF,TGTGCCAGCTCACCCGGACAGATTTCCTACGAGCAGTACTTC,NA,NA,TRBV18,TRBJ2-7
CASSLGGAKNIQYF,TGTGCCAGCAGTTTAGGGGGAGCCAAAAACATTCAGTACTTC,NA,NA,TRBV6-6,TRBJ2-4
CASSGTGGGQPQHF,TGTGCCAGTAGTGGGACAGGGGGAGGCCAGCCCCAGCATTTT,NA,TRBD1,TRBV19,TRBJ1-5
CASSHQGQGNEAFF,TGTGCCAGCAGCCACCAGGGACAGGGTAATGAAGCTTTCTTT,few,TRBD1,TRBV3-1/TRBV3-2,TRBJ1-1
CASSLYQVVGGDEQFF,TGTGCCAGCAGCTTATATCAGGTGGTAGGAGGCGATGAGCAGTTCTTC,NA,NA,TRBV7-9,TRBJ2-1
CASNGQGPQETQYF,TGTGCTAGTAATGGACAGGGACCCCAAGAGACCCAGTACTTC,NA,TRBD1,TRBV12-5,TRBJ2-5
CASRGTLAKNIQYF,TGTGCCAGCAGGGGGACACTAGCCAAAAACATTCAGTACTTC,NA,NA,TRBV7-3,TRBJ2-4
CASSPRTGGETQYF,TGTGCCAGCAGTCCACGGACAGGAGGGGAGACCCAGTACTTC,NA,NA,TRBV28,TRBJ2-5